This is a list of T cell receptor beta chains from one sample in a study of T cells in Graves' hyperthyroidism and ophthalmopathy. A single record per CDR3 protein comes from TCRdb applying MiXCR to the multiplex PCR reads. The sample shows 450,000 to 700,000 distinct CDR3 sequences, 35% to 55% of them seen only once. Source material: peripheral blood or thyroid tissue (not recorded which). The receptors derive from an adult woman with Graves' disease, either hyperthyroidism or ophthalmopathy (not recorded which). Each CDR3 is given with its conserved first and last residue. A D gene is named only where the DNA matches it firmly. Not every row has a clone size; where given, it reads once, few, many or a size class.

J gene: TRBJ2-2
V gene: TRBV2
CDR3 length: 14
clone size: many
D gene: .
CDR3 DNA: TGTGCCAGCAGTGAAGCTTGGGGTGTCGGGGAGCTGTTTTTT
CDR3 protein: CASSEAWGVGELFF

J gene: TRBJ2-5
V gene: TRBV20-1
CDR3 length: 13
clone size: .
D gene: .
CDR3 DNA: TGCAGTGCCTTAAGGGGCCAACTGGGGACCCAGTACTTC
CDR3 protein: CSALRGQLGTQYF

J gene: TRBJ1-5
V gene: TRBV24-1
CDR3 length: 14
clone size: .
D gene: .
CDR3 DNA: TGTGCCAGCAGATACGACAGGAGCAATCAGCCCCAGCATTTT
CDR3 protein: CASRYDRSNQPQHF

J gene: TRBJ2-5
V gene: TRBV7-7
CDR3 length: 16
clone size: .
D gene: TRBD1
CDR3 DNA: TGTGCTAGCAGCTTATGGGGGACAGGGTTTTTTGGAGCCCAGTACTTC
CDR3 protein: CASSLWGTGFFGAQYF

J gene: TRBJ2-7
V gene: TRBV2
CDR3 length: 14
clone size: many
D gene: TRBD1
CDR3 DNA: TGTGCCAGCAGTGGGCAGGGGGTTTCCTACGAGCAGTACTTC
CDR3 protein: CASSGQGVSYEQYF

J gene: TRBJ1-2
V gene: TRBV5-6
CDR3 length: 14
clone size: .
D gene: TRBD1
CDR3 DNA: TGTGCCAGCAGCTTGGGGGACAGGGAGAGGGGCTACACCTTC
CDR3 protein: CASSLGDRERGYTF

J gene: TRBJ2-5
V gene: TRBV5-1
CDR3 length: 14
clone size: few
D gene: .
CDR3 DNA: TGCGCCAGCGGAGTCGGGCAGGGAGAAGAGACCCAGTACTTC
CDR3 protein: CASGVGQGEETQYF

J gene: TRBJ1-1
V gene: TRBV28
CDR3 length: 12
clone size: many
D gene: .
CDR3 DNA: TGTGCCAGCAGTATACCTTACACTGAAGCTTTCTTT
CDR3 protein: CASSIPYTEAFF

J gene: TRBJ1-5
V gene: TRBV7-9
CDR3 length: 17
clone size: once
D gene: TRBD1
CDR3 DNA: TGCGCCAGCAGCCGAGGTTTAAAAGGGGGCGCGGGGCAGCCCCAGCATTTT
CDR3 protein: CASSRGLKGGAGQPQHF

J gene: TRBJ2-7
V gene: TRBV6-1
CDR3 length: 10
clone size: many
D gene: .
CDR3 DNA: TGTGCCGTTAGTTTCTACGAGCAGTACTTC
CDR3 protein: CAVSFYEQYF

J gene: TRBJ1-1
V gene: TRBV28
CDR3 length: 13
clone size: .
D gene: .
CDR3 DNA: TGTGCCAGCATCACTCAGGGGTACACTGAAGCTTTCTTT
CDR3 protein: CASITQGYTEAFF

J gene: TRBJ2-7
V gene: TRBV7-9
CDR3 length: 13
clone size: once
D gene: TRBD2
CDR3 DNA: TGTGCCTGCGCGGGAGTAGCGGGAGGAGGGCAGTACTTC
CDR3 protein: CACAGVAGGGQYF

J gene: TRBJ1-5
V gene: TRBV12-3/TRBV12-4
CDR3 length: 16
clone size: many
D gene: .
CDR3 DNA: TGTGCCAGCAGCCGGAGTACAGGAGCAAACAATCAGCCCCAGCATTTT
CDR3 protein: CASSRSTGANNQPQHF

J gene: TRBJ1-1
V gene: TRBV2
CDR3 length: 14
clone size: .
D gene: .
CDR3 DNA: TGTGCCAGCAGTGAAACGGGGGGGTCTAATGAAGCTTTCTTT
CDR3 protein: CASSETGGSNEAFF

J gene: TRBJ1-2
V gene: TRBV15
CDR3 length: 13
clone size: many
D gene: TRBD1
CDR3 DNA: TGTGCCACCAGCAGAGGGGACAGCAATGGCTACACCTTC
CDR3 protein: CATSRGDSNGYTF

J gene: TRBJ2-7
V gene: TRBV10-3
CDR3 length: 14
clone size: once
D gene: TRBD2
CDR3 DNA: TGTGCCATCACCGAACCGGGAGGTCACTACGAGCAGTACTTC
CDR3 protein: CAITEPGGHYEQYF

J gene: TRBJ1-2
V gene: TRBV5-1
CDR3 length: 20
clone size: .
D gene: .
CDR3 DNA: TGCGCCAGCAGCTTGGGGGTGGGGGGTACGTCGAATCGGCCCTTCTATGGCTACACCTTC
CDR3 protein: CASSLGVGGTSNRPFYGYTF

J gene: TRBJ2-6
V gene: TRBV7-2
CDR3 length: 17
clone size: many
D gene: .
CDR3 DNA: TGTGCCAGCAGCTTAATATCCAGGGCCTCTGGGGCCAACGTCCTGACTTTC
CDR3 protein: CASSLISRASGANVLTF

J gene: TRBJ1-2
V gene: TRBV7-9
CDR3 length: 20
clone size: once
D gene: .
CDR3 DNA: .
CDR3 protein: CASSIYLCSVEDFSNYGYTF

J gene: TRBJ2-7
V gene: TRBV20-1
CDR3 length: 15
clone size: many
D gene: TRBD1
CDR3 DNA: TGCAGTGCTGTATTCCGGGACAGGGGGTACGGTGAGCAGTACTTC
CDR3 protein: CSAVFRDRGYGEQYF

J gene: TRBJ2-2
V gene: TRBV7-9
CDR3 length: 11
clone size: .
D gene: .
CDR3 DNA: TGTGCCAGCAGCGTACGACAGGAGCTGTTTTTT
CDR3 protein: CASSVRQELFF

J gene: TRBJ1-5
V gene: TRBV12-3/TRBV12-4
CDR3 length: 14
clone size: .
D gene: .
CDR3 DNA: TGTGCCACCCGAATGGGGGACAGCAATCAGCCCCAGCATTTT
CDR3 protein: CATRMGDSNQPQHF

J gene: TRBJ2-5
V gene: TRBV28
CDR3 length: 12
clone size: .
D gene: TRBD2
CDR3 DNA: TGTGCCAGCAGTTCCGGACTAGCGGCCCAGTACTTC
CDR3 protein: CASSSGLAAQYF

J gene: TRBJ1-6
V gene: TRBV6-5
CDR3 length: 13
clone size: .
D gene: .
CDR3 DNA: TGTGCCAGCAGTTATGGAGGGACTTCACCCCTCCACTTT
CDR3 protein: CASSYGGTSPLHF

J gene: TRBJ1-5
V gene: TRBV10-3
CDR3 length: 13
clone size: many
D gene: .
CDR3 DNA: TGTGCCGCCCGGGAGTATAGCAATCAGCCCCAGCATTTT
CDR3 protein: CAAREYSNQPQHF

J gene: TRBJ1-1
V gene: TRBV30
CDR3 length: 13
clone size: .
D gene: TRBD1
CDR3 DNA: TGTGCCTGGAGTCCAGGGACAGGTTTGGAGTCTTTCTTT
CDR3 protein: CAWSPGTGLESFF

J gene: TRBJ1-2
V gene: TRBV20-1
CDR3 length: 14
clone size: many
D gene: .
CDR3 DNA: TGCAGTGCTAGGGGACCGGGGCTGGGCTATGGCTACACCTTC
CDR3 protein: CSARGPGLGYGYTF

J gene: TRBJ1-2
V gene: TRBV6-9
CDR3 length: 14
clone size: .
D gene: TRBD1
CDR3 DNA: TGTGCCAGCAGTGAAGGGGCAGGGGGCACTGGCTACACCTTC
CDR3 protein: CASSEGAGGTGYTF